These T cell receptor beta chains were read from a single sample in a study of blood T cells in healthy people across ages. Via MiXCR, TCRdb re-called the 5' RACE reads, giving one row per CDR3 protein. Found here are under 2,000,000 distinct CDR3 sequences, roughly 50% of them singletons; the top ten hold less than 2.5%. Sequenced material: blood. These receptors were obtained from a woman aged 35 to 49 in good health. CDR3s include the opening cysteine and the closing phenylalanine or tryptophan. The order of the fields is V gene, clone size, J gene, D gene, CDR3 DNA, CDR3 protein. The D gene is left open where the match is weak. Not all rows give a size; the values are once, few, many and, for expanded clones, a class.

>TRBV20-1|few|TRBJ2-5|NA
TGCAGTGCTCGAACCCCAACCCAAGAGACCCAGTACTTC
CSARTPTQETQYF
>TRBV11-2|NA|TRBJ1-2|NA
TGTGCCAGCAGCTCCAACCGGGACCCAAAAGGGTATGGCTACACCTTC
CASSSNRDPKGYGYTF
>TRBV20-1|NA|TRBJ2-1|TRBD2
TGCAGTGCTGGCCCGGGACTGCGGGGGGATTGGGATGAGCAGTTCTTC
CSAGPGLRGDWDEQFF
>TRBV2|few|TRBJ1-5|NA
TGTGCCAGCAAGATGGCCGGGGCCCCCAATCAGCCCCAGCATTTT
CASKMAGAPNQPQHF
>TRBV24-1|NA|TRBJ2-1|NA
TGTGCCACCAAGACAGCATACAATGAGCAGTTCTTC
CATKTAYNEQFF
>TRBV18|NA|TRBJ1-2|NA
TGTGCCAGCTCCCACGGACAGCATTCCTTCTATGGCTACACCTTC
CASSHGQHSFYGYTF
>TRBV12-3/TRBV12-4|NA|TRBJ2-7|NA
TGTGCCAGCAGGGACAGTTCGGAAGAGAACCAGTACTTC
CASRDSSEENQYF
>TRBV7-2|NA|TRBJ1-5|NA
TGTGCCAGCAGCTTTCTATCGGGGAACCAGCCCCAGCATTTT
CASSFLSGNQPQHF
>TRBV2|NA|TRBJ2-3|NA
TGTGCCAGCAGTGAACTAGCGAGCACAGATACGCAGTATTTT
CASSELASTDTQYF
>TRBV6-2/TRBV6-3|NA|TRBJ2-5|NA
TGTGCCAGCAAGGGGACGGTTGGAGAGACCCAGTACTTC
CASKGTVGETQYF
>TRBV4-2|NA|TRBJ1-2|NA
TGTGCCAGCAGCCAAGGCAAAGGGATGAGGGGCTACACCTTC
CASSQGKGMRGYTF
>TRBV28|NA|TRBJ2-5|TRBD1
TGTGCCAGCAGTCAGGGACAGGAAAGACGGTACTTC
CASSQGQERRYF
>TRBV28|NA|TRBJ1-2|NA
TGTGCCATTTCCCCACCTAACAACTATGGCTACACCTTC
CAISPPNNYGYTF
>TRBV28|few|TRBJ2-3|TRBD1
TGTGCCAGCAGCTCAGGGGGCCCTCTCACAGATACGCAGTATTTT
CASSSGGPLTDTQYF
>TRBV10-3|few|TRBJ2-5|TRBD2
TGTGCCATCAAAAGCGGGAGTATCCAAGAGACCCAGTACTTC
CAIKSGSIQETQYF
>TRBV4-3|NA|TRBJ2-3|TRBD1
TGCGCCAGCAGCCAAGATTGGGCAGGGGGTCGGACAGATACGCAGTATTTT
CASSQDWAGGRTDTQYF
>TRBV25-1|many|TRBJ2-7|NA
TGTGCCAGCAGTGAATTAGGCGGCTACGAGCAGTACTTC
CASSELGGYEQYF
>TRBV29-1|NA|TRBJ2-1|NA
TGCAGCGTTTGGGGGCTTAGAGTTGAGCAGTTCTTC
CSVWGLRVEQFF
>TRBV5-1|few|TRBJ2-3|NA
TGCGCCAGCAGACCGGACTTACACACAGATACGCAGTATTTT
CASRPDLHTDTQYF
>TRBV5-1|once|TRBJ2-2|TRBD2
TGCGCCAGCAGCCGACTAGCGGGGAACGGGGAGCTGTTTTTT
CASSRLAGNGELFF
>TRBV20-1|NA|TRBJ2-3|TRBD2
TGCAGTGCTAGAGATCCGGGACTAGCAACAGATACGCAGTATTTT
CSARDPGLATDTQYF
>TRBV12-3/TRBV12-4|NA|TRBJ1-6|NA
TGTGCCAGCACCTCTTCTCAGGGAGGATCACCCCTCCACTTT
CASTSSQGGSPLHF
>TRBV7-2|few|TRBJ1-5|NA
TGTGCCAGCACCCCCAGGCGGGGCCAGCCCCAGCATTTT
CASTPRRGQPQHF